This T cell receptor beta chain comes out of a study of patients and donors after allogeneic stem cell transplantation. This clonotype was counted only a few times. The CDR3 is 15 amino acids. Looked up from germline, CDR1 is SGHDT and CDR2 is YYEEEE. Between the trimmed V and J ends, which lost 0 bases and 1 base, there was a span of 7 bases. One entry per CDR3 protein, called by TCRdb with MiXCR from the RT-PCR reads. Among about a million distinct CDR3 sequences listed, roughly 18% were seen once. Sequencing was done on a sample of blood, either unsorted or a sorted T cell fraction (not recorded which). This chain uses TRBV5-6 with TRBJ2-2; D call uncertain. The receptor was derived from a human donor who was either an allogeneic HSCT recipient or a stem cell or donor lymphocyte infusion donor (not recorded which). It is not recorded whose cells these are; they may come from a transplant donor. CDR3 nucleotide sequence: TGTGCCAGCAGCTTGGACAGACGGAACACCGGGGAGCTGTTTTTT. It specifies CASSLDRRNTGELFF.